These 20 T cell receptor beta chains were all obtained from the same sample, sequenced in a study of CD8 T cells in Susac syndrome (dated by TCRdb to between 2019 and 2020). Libraries were built with the immunoSEQ multiplex PCR assay. RNA was extracted with the RNeasy kit and about 0.5 to 1 ug was reverse transcribed using random hexamers. Using fastp trimming at Q25 and MiXCR clonotype assembly, TCRdb reanalyzed the public sequencing data and kept in-frame beta chains. Duplicate CDR3 protein sequences are folded into a single record with the most common DNA and genes. This sample has 67,000 or so distinct CDR3 sequences in its table, and roughly 93% of those were observed once. The ten largest clonotypes hold roughly 0.16% of the sample. The sequenced sample was CD4+ T cells from PBMCs. These receptors all stem from a human donor with Susac syndrome.

The chain links TRBV7-2 to TRBJ2-7, with a weak D call TRBD1 (5 bases). In germline, CDR1 is SGHTA, CDR2 FQGNSA. There are 13 residues in the CDR3. V lost 6 bases and J lost 2, with 11 bases in between. CDR3 sequence reads: CASSMEQAYEQYF. The CDR3 DNA reads as TGTGCCAGCAGTATGGAACAGGCCTACGAGCAGTACTTC.

V is TRBV19 and J is TRBJ2-7; possible D gene TRBD2, 7 bases. The germline V and J ends were trimmed by 5 bases and 3 bases, with 20 bases remaining between them. This CDR3 region has 16 residues. Germline CDR1 is LNHDA and CDR2 is SQIVND (reference sequence). CDR3 protein: CASSATAAGAYYEQYF. The CDR3 bases are TGTGCCAGTAGTGCCACGGCCGCGGGGGCCTACTACGAGCAGTACTTC.

This chain joins TRBV11-2 and TRBJ1-1; D remains ambiguous. Trimming took 2 bases from V and 8 from J, leaving 15 bases between them. Germline values: CDR1 SGHAT, CDR2 FQNNGV. CDR3 length: 14 residues. The CDR3 sequence is CASSLSASSTEAFF. CDR3 sequence (DNA): TGTGCCAGCAGCTTATCGGCCAGTAGTACCGAAGCTTTCTTT.

This rearrangement joins TRBV20-1 to TRBJ1-1; D perhaps matches TRBD1 (6 bases). The CDR3 is made up of 14 amino acids. Per germline, CDR1 DFQATT and CDR2 SNEGSKA (reference sequence). V was shortened by 6 bases and J by 1 base, with 15 bases between the two germline ends. CDR3 sequence reads: CSAPPRTENTEAFF. The CDR3 DNA sequence: TGCAGTGCCCCCCCGAGGACAGAGAACACTGAAGCTTTCTTT.

The J gene is TRBJ2-7, the V gene TRBV12-3 or TRBV12-4, with D tentatively TRBD1 (5 bases). CDR3 length: 17 amino acids. The V end was cut by 8 bases, the J end by 0 bases, with 23 bases between. In DNA, the CDR3 is TGTGCCAGCTCCGACGTTGTTTGGGGCTTGGGCTCCTACGAGCAGTACTTC. Translated, it gives CASSDVVWGLGSYEQYF.

The V gene is TRBV27, the J gene TRBJ1-1, with D perhaps TRBD1 (5 bases). The CDR3 has 14 amino acids. The germline V gene has CDR1 MNHEY and CDR2 SMNVEV (reference sequence). Trimming cost V 1 base and J 5 bases, with 11 bases left between them. CDR3 sequence reads: CASSLLAGPTEAFF. In DNA, the CDR3 is TGTGCCAGCAGTTTATTGGCGGGGCCAACTGAAGCTTTCTTT.

The rearrangement links TRBV15 to TRBJ1-2; possible D gene TRBD1, 5 bases. Per germline, CDR1 LNHNV and CDR2 YYDKDF (reference sequence). Trimming removed 5 bases from V and 2 bases from J, with 12 bases in between. The CDR3 extends over 14 amino acids. This CDR3 is CATSSLGPNYGYTF. CDR3 coding DNA: TGTGCCACCAGCTCCCTGGGGCCAAACTATGGCTACACCTTC.

The chain is built from TRBV12-3 or TRBV12-4 and TRBJ2-1; the D is unclear. The CDR3 is made up of 12 amino acids. V lost 7 bases to trimming and J lost 10 bases, with 14 bases between them. In DNA, the CDR3 is TGTGCCAGCACCTCCGTGAGCAAAGAGCAGTTCTTC. Residues: CASTSVSKEQFF.

CDR3 region: CAGTGQGLEQYF. The DNA of the CDR3 is TGTGCCGGGACGGGACAGGGTCTCGAGCAGTACTTC. The J gene is TRBJ2-7, the V gene TRBV2; 9 bases align to TRBD1. The CDR3 spans 12 residues. With 11 bases clipped from V and 6 bases from J, the junction kept 8 bases outside the gene matches. Germline CDR1 and CDR2: SNHLY and FYNNEI. Variable domain in full (rest from reference TRBV2 and TRBJ2-7): EPEVTQTPSHQVTQMGQEVILRCVPISNHLYFYWYRQILGQKVEFLVSFYNNEISEKSEIFDDQFSVERPDGSNFTLKIRSTKLEDSAMYFCAGTGQGLEQYFGPGTRLTVT.

V is TRBV21-1 and J is TRBJ1-5; TRBD1, the D gene given by the table, was not confirmed from the DNA. TRBV21-1 is termed a pseudogene. This CDR3 contains 14 residues. The DNA of the CDR3 is TGTGCCAGCACCTTCACAGGGGAGGATCAGCCCCAGCATTTT. This sequence encodes CASTFTGEDQPQHF.

The chain uses TRBV5-4 and TRBJ2-5; D gene unclear. V was shortened by 3 bases and J by 0 bases, with 9 bases between the two germline ends. CDR3 length: 14 amino acids. CDR1 is SGHNT, CDR2 YYREEE, per germline (reference sequence). The CDR3: CASSSLLHQETQYF. The CDR3 DNA reads as TGTGCCAGCAGCTCCCTCCTCCACCAAGAGACCCAGTACTTC.

This chain uses TRBV4-3 with TRBJ1-2; the D gene is possibly TRBD1 (6 bases). The germline CDR1 and CDR2 sequences are LGHNA and YSLEER. This CDR3 spans 17 amino acids. Trimming left V 5 bases short and J 2 bases short, with 21 bases between. The CDR3 region has the DNA TGCGCCAGCAGCGGCCGGGGCCGCTTACAGGGAAACTATGGCTACACCTTC. Translation: CASSGRGRLQGNYGYTF.

The rearrangement uses TRBV20-1 and TRBJ1-2; 7 bases map to TRBD1. V was pared by 4 bases and J by 1 base, with 3 bases of the junction left unmatched. Germline V lookup: CDR1 DFQATT, CDR2 SNEGSKA (reference sequence). This CDR3 contains 13 residues. The CDR3 nucleotides read TGCAGTGCTATGACAGGGATTAACTATGGCTACACCTTC. Translation: CSAMTGINYGYTF.

Only a few counts were recorded for this clonotype. The rearrangement joins TRBV13 to TRBJ2-7; D is ambiguous. The CDR3 runs to 11 residues. In germline, CDR1 is PRHDT, CDR2 FYEKMQ (reference sequence). The V end lost 1 base, the J end lost 4 bases, and 2 bases lay between the germline ends. Here the CDR3 DNA reads TGTGCCAGCAGCTTAGTTTACGAGCAGTACTTC. Residues: CASSLVYEQYF.

The chain combines TRBV28 with TRBJ2-5; perhaps D is TRBD1 or TRBD2 (5 bases each). CDR3 length equals 13 residues. The V end was cut by 10 bases, the J end by 0 bases, with 12 bases between. Germline V CDR1 and CDR2: MDHEN, SYDVKM. This CDR3 reads CATRGVNQETQYF. Here the CDR3 DNA reads TGTGCCACCCGAGGGGTTAACCAAGAGACCCAGTACTTC.

This rearrangement joins TRBV7-2 to TRBJ2-7; D is unclear. The V end was cut by 3 bases, the J end by 0 bases, with 9 bases between. This CDR3 region has 14 residues. Per germline, CDR1 SGHTA and CDR2 FQGNSA. CDR3 loop: CASSFDGNSYEQYF. The CDR3 DNA sequence: TGTGCCAGCAGCTTTGACGGTAACTCCTACGAGCAGTACTTC.

V is TRBV19 and J is TRBJ1-1; 7 nucleotides match TRBD1. V lost 5 bases to trimming and J lost 2 bases; unmatched junction nucleotides: 5. From germline, CDR1 is LNHDA and CDR2 SQIVND (reference sequence). The length of the CDR3 is 14 residues. CDR3 region: CASSLYRGNTEAFF. The CDR3 coding sequence is TGTGCCAGTAGTCTCTACAGGGGAAACACTGAAGCTTTCTTT.

The rearrangement links TRBV2 to TRBJ2-3; 14 positions match TRBD2. Germline assignment: CDR1 SNHLY and CDR2 FYNNEI. This CDR3 contains 17 residues. After removal of 5 bases from V and 6 bases from J, the junction contained 10 bases not matched to a gene. The CDR3: CASSPSTSGGARDTQYF. The CDR3 bases are TGTGCCAGCAGTCCCTCGACTAGCGGGGGGGCCCGCGATACGCAGTATTTT.

The rearrangement links TRBV4-1 to TRBJ2-7; D gene unclear. The CDR3 covers 17 residues. Between the trimmed V and J ends, which lost 0 bases and 1 base, there was a span of 16 bases. Germline CDR1 MGHRA, CDR2 YSYEKL. The CDR3 region is CASSQDRSPLRSYEQYF. The CDR3 bases are TGCGCCAGCAGCCAAGATAGGAGTCCCCTTAGGTCCTACGAGCAGTACTTC.

The V call is TRBV6-6, the J call TRBJ1-1; D gene unclear. The CDR3 is 16 residues long. V lost 0 bases and J lost 2, with 13 bases in between. Germline V CDR1 and CDR2: MNHNY, SVGAGI (reference sequence). In nucleotides, the CDR3 is TGTGCCAGCAGTTACTCTATCTCCAGGCTAAACACTGAAGCTTTCTTT. This encodes CASSYSISRLNTEAFF.